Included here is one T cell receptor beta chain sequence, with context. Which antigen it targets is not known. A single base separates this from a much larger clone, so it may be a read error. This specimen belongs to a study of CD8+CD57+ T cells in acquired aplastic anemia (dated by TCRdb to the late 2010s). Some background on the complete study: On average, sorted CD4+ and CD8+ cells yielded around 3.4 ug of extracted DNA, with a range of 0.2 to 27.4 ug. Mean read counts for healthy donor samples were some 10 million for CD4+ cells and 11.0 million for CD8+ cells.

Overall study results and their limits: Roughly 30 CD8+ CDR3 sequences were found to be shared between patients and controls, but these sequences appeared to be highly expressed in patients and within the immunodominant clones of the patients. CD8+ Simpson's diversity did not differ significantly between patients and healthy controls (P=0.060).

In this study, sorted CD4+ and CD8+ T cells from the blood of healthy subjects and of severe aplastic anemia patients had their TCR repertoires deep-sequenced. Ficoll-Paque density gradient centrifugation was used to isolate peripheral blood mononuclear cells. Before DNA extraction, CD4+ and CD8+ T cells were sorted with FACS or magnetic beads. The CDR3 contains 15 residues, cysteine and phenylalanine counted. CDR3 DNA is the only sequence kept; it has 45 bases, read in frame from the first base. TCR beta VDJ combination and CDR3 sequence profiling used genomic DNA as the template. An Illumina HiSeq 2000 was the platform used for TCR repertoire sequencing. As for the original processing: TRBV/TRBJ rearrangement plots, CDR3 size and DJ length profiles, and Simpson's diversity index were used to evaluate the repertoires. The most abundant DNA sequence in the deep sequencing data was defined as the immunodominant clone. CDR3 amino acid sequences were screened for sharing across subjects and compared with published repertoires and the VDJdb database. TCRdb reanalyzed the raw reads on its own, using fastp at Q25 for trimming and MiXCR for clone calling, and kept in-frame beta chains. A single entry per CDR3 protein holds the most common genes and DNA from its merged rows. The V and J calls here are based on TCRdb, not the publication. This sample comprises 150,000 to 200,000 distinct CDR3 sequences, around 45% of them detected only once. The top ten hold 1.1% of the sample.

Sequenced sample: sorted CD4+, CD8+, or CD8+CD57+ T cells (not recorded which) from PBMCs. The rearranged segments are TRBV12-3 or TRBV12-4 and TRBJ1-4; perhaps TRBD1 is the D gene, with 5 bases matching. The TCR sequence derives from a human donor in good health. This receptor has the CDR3 CASSPKGRIGERLFF. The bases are TGTGCCAGCAGCCCTAAGGGGCGAATTGGTGAAAGACTGTTTTTT.